A selection of T cell receptor beta chains follows, all from one sample in a study of OX40 agonist ivuxolimab in advanced cancers. Method: immunoSEQ multiplex PCR; TCRdb's copy keeps in-frame clones and lacks some. The table lists approximately 44,000 clones, around nine tenths of them singletons, with about 13% in the top ten. Sequencing was performed on CD4+ or CD8+ T cells sorted from blood, taken in a trial of the OX40 agonist ivuxolimab. These receptors were collected from an adult with an advanced solid tumor such as melanoma, head and neck, liver or kidney cancer. Both conserved end residues are part of each CDR3. A D gene is named only where the DNA matches it firmly.

J gene | V gene | D gene | CDR3 protein
TRBJ1-2 | TRBV6-5 | - | CASSSDQGLNYGYTF
TRBJ2-4 | TRBV21-1 | - | CASSKGTLKTGKAENIQYF
TRBJ2-1 | TRBV27 | TRBD1 | CASSPFGDRRYNEQFF
TRBJ1-1 | TRBV12-5 | - | CASGRRNTEAFF
TRBJ1-2 | TRBV27 | - | CASSINPGVYGYTF
TRBJ2-3 | TRBV6-5 | TRBD1 | CASSSSGQGTDTQYF
TRBJ1-4 | TRBV6-5 | TRBD1 | CASSYSIQGARQLFF
TRBJ1-2 | TRBV4-1 | - | CASSQSPGSGTNYGYTF
TRBJ2-1 | TRBV2 | - | CASSAGGSSYNEQFF
TRBJ1-1 | TRBV6-5 | - | CASSYPDRFDEAFF
- | TRBV6-5 | - | CATNGPANSYEQYF
TRBJ2-5 | TRBV7-6 | - | CASSLEGTPEETQYF
TRBJ2-1 | TRBV19 | - | CASSPTSGGYNEQFF
TRBJ2-3 | TRBV11-2 | - | CASRRADTQYF
TRBJ2-1 | TRBV15 | - | CATSRARPSSSYNEQFF
TRBJ1-5 | TRBV5-8 | TRBD1 | CASSLGTGLSNQPQHF
TRBJ1-1 | TRBV5-1 | - | CASSLGQGAMGAEAFF
TRBJ2-1 | TRBV7-9 | - | CASTHSLWEQFF
TRBJ2-3 | TRBV7-3 | - | CASSPSVGGPDTQYF
TRBJ1-1 | TRBV14 | - | CASSLSGAGAEAFF
TRBJ1-5 | TRBV4-1 | - | CASSQGNSINQPQHF
TRBJ2-7 | TRBV9 | - | CASSLSGIPTYEQYF
TRBJ2-2 | TRBV29-1 | - | CSVEGRVTGELFF
TRBJ2-7 | TRBV21-1 | - | CASSADLKLRGLYEQYF
TRBJ2-7 | TRBV28 | TRBD2 | CASSSPGLDYYEQYF
TRBJ1-3 | TRBV6-5 | - | CASSPIREGENTIYF
TRBJ2-7 | TRBV9 | - | CASSVGAGSYEQYF
TRBJ2-7 | TRBV7-8 | - | CASSLETDSSYEQYF
TRBJ2-7 | TRBV20-1 | TRBD2 | CSAPVGAGEYF
TRBJ2-7 | TRBV6-1 | - | CASSEARGIYEQYF
TRBJ2-7 | TRBV28 | - | CASSLGRVNEQYF
TRBJ2-1 | TRBV6-5 | - | CATGGPDSYNEQFF
TRBJ2-5 | TRBV6-1 | - | CASSQKETQYF
TRBJ2-1 | TRBV4-3 | - | CASSQDRDTYNEQFF
TRBJ2-7 | TRBV6-6 | - | CASSYSTGYEQYF
TRBJ1-4 | TRBV4-3 | - | CASSQEEGEEKLFF
TRBJ2-1 | TRBV7-2 | TRBD1 | CASSLLQGATLWNNEQFF